The rows below give T cell receptor beta chains drawn from one sample of a study of blood T cells in healthy people across ages. TCRdb independently ran MiXCR on the 5' RACE reads; one entry per CDR3 protein. The sample holds about 800,000 distinct CDR3 sequences; approximately 25% are singletons and the top ten take around 3.6%. These data were also filed under a second study, of T cells of mothers and their children.

The sample comprised blood. The receptor set was obtained from a boy between 10 and 17 years old in good health. Each CDR3 is given with its conserved first and last residue. D genes are given only for firm matches. Rows may omit the clone size; those that give it use once, few, many or a size class.

.,TRBJ2-5,TRBV6-5,.,TGTGCCAGCAGTTACTCCCGGGGAGGAGAAGGGACCCAGTACTTC,CASSYSRGGEGTQYF
.,TRBJ1-6,TRBV7-2,few,TGTGCCAGCAGCCCGAGGTCCAATTCACCCCTCCACTTT,CASSPRSNSPLHF
TRBD1,TRBJ2-7,TRBV7-2,few,TGTGCCAGCAGCTCCCAGACAGGGGGGTACGAGCAGTACTTC,CASSSQTGGYEQYF
.,TRBJ1-2,TRBV2,few,TGTGCCAGCAGTGTCACCGGGACACCAAGCTATGGCTACACCTTC,CASSVTGTPSYGYTF
.,TRBJ2-7,TRBV9,few,TGTGCCAGCAGCGTATACGACCTAGGGGCCTACGAGCAGTACTTC,CASSVYDLGAYEQYF
.,TRBJ1-2,TRBV27,.,TGTGCCAGCAGACCCAGGGTATCTGTTGGCTACACCTTC,CASRPRVSVGYTF
TRBD1,TRBJ2-1,TRBV6-5,few,TGTGCCAGCAGGCGGACAGGGGAGAAGCAGTTCTTC,CASRRTGEKQFF
.,TRBJ2-7,TRBV28,.,TGTGCCAGCAGTTTAATAGGGGAACTTTCCTACGAGCAGTACTTC,CASSLIGELSYEQYF
.,TRBJ2-7,TRBV7-8,.,TGTGCCAGCAGCCGCCCCCCCCGTTACGAGCAGTACTTC,CASSRPPRYEQYF
.,TRBJ2-7,TRBV3-1,.,TGTGCCAGCAGCCAATTTTCCTACGAGCTGTACTTC,CASSQFSYELYF
.,TRBJ2-5,TRBV10-3,few,TGTGCCATCAGTGGAGGGCCTCTTACAGGGGAGACCCAGTACTTC,CAISGGPLTGETQYF
TRBD1,TRBJ2-7,TRBV29-1,.,TGCAGCGTTGAAGATCCAACAGGGGAAAGCTACGAGCAGTACTTC,CSVEDPTGESYEQYF
.,TRBJ1-1,TRBV10-3,few,TGTGCCATCAGCACCGGTCTCGGGTCCGCGCCGGTCTCCTTT,CAISTGLGSAPVSF
.,TRBJ2-1,TRBV29-1,.,TGCAGCGTGGCTCTGGGTAGGACACTGGCCGATGAGCAGTTCTTC,CSVALGRTLADEQFF
TRBD1,TRBJ2-5,TRBV24-1,.,TGTGCCACCAGTGAGGGGACAGTGAGCGAGACCCAGTACTTC,CATSEGTVSETQYF
.,TRBJ2-5,TRBV6-2/TRBV6-3,.,TGTGCCAGCAGTTACTCGGAGTTGTTGTCGACCCAGTACTTC,CASSYSELLSTQYF
.,TRBJ2-5,TRBV5-1,few,TGCGCCAGCAGCTTGATAGGATTCGGGGACCAAGAGACCCAGTACTTC,CASSLIGFGDQETQYF
.,TRBJ2-2,TRBV14,once,TGTGCCAGCAGCCAACAAGGACCGGGTGTGCCACGATACGGGGAGCTGTTTTTT,CASSQQGPGVPRYGELFF
.,TRBJ1-4,TRBV4-3,.,TGCGCCAGCAGCCAAGATCGTGGGTCCCTCAGAGAACTGTTTTTT,CASSQDRGSLRELFF
TRBD1,TRBJ1-5,TRBV28,.,TGTGCCAGCAGGGCTATGGACAGGCCCAATCAGCCCCAGCATTTT,CASRAMDRPNQPQHF
.,TRBJ2-3,TRBV29-1,.,TGCAGCGTTGCTATAAGGGTTAATACAGATACGCAGTATTTT,CSVAIRVNTDTQYF
.,TRBJ1-2,TRBV3-1,.,TGTGCCAGCAGCCAGGTTGGGTACCCCACCAACTATGGCTACACCTTC,CASSQVGYPTNYGYTF
TRBD1,TRBJ2-2,TRBV12-3/TRBV12-4,few,TGTGCCAGCACCGAGGACAGGGGTACCGGGGAGCTGTTTTTT,CASTEDRGTGELFF
.,TRBJ2-2,TRBV28,.,TGTACCAGCAGTACCCTACAGGGGAACACCGGGGAGCTGTTTTTT,CTSSTLQGNTGELFF
.,TRBJ2-7,TRBV11-2,many,TGTGCCAGCAGCTCGCGGGTCTCCTACGAGCAGTACTTC,CASSSRVSYEQYF
TRBD2,TRBJ2-3,TRBV28,.,TGTGCCAGCAGTTCGCCGTTAGGGACTAGCGGAACCCTGGGCACAGATACGCAGTATTTT,CASSSPLGTSGTLGTDTQYF
.,TRBJ2-1,TRBV21-1,.,TGTGCCAGCAGCAAATTGGTGGATGAGCAGTTCTTC,CASSKLVDEQFF
.,TRBJ1-6,TRBV6-5,few,TGTGCCAGCAGACCACCGGGGGCGAATTCACCCCTCCACTTT,CASRPPGANSPLHF
.,TRBJ1-1,TRBV21-1,.,TGTGCCAGCAGCGCCATCACAGAAAACACTGAAGCTTTCTTT,CASSAITENTEAFF
.,TRBJ2-7,TRBV29-1,.,TGCAGCGTTGGCCCCTTCCAGGGGAGCGAGCAGTACTTC,CSVGPFQGSEQYF
.,TRBJ2-3,TRBV7-8,few,TGTGCCAGCAGCTTCCTCTCTGGGACTAGCACAGATACGCAGTATTTT,CASSFLSGTSTDTQYF
.,TRBJ2-7,TRBV27,.,TGTGAGACCCGGACGGGCTCCTACGAGCAGTACTTC,CETRTGSYEQYF
.,TRBJ1-5,TRBV12-3/TRBV12-4,.,TGTGCCAGCAGTTTAGTAGCAGGTATTCAGCCCCAGCATTTT,CASSLVAGIQPQHF
.,TRBJ2-5,TRBV12-3/TRBV12-4,many,TGTGCCAGCAGCTTAGGCGGGTACCAAGAGACCCAGTACTTC,CASSLGGYQETQYF
TRBD1,TRBJ2-7,TRBV6-2/TRBV6-3,few,TGTGCCAGCAGGATAGGGACAGCCTACGAGCAGTACTTC,CASRIGTAYEQYF
TRBD1,TRBJ2-5,TRBV20-1,.,TGCAGTGCTAGGTCAGGGGGTGGAGAGACCCAGTACTTC,CSARSGGGETQYF
.,TRBJ2-3,TRBV7-3,few,TGTGCCAGCAGCTTCGGGGGTAGTCGCACAGATACGCAGTATTTT,CASSFGGSRTDTQYF
.,TRBJ1-3,TRBV9,.,TGTGCCAGCAGCGTAGTGGGGACAGGAAACACCATATATTTT,CASSVVGTGNTIYF
.,TRBJ1-1,TRBV6-5,.,TGTGCCAGCAGTTCCTCACGGACAGAGGGCACTGAAGCTTTCTTT,CASSSSRTEGTEAFF
TRBD1,TRBJ1-4,TRBV4-1,few,TGCGCCAGCAGCCAGGACAGGGAGGTGGCGAATGAAAAACTGTTTTTT,CASSQDREVANEKLFF
.,TRBJ2-1,TRBV24-1,few,TGTGCCACCAGTGATCCAACTGGAGGATTTTACAATGAGCAGTTCTTC,CATSDPTGGFYNEQFF
TRBD1,TRBJ2-4,TRBV2,.,TGTGCCAGCAGTGAAAGCAGGGGGCGTACCAAAAACATTCAGTACTTC,CASSESRGRTKNIQYF